This T cell receptor (beta chain) came from a study of cytomegalovirus exposure and HLA in healthy donors. Study-wide results and caveats: Rarity held for most TCR sequences, but there were some public TCRs that occurred in many donors.

About this clone: What it binds is not known.

Primers for the PCR totalled 60 Vbeta and 13 Jbeta. Profiling relied on immunoSEQ multiplex PCR, and the TCRdb table lists in-frame clones only, not all of them. The sample carries 150,000 to 200,000 clones, roughly 79% recorded once. Germline V gene sequence: CDR1 LNHNV, CDR2 YYDKDF (reference sequence). J was trimmed by 6 bases and V by 5 bases; bases with no gene match: 12. The CDR3 length is 16 residues. The chain couples TRBV15 to TRBJ2-1; TRBD2 matches at 8 bases. The receptor's source is a man aged 35 to 55 in good health and CMV-seronegative. Sequencing was done on a sample of PBMCs. This CDR3 is CATSPRPSGSRNEQFF. The CDR3 DNA sequence: TGTGCCACCAGCCCCCGACCGAGCGGGAGTCGCAATGAGCAGTTCTTC.